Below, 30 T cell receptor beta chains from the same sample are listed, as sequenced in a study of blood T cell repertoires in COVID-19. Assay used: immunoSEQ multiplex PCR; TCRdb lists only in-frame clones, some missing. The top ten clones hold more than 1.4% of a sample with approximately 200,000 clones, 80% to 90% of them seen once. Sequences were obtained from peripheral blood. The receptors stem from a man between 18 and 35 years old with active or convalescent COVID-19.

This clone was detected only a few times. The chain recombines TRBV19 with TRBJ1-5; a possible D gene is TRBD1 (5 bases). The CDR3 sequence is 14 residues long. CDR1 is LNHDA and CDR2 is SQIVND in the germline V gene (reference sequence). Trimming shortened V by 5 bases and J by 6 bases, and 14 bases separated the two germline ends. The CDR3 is CASSPQGLRQPQHF. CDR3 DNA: TGTGCCAGTAGTCCCCAGGGTCTCCGTCAGCCCCAGCATTTT.

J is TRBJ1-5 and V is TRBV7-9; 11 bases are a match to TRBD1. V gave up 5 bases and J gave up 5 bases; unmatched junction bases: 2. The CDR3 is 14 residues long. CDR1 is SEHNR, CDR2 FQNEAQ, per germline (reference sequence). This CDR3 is CASSRDRGDQPQHF. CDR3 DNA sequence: TGTGCCAGCAGCCGGGACAGGGGGGATCAGCCCCAGCATTTT.

The DNA for the CDR3 is TGTGCCAGCAGCCAAGTTGGGACTAGCGGGAGGGCCTCGCAGTTCTTC. This encodes CASSQVGTSGRASQFF. This chain connects TRBV14 to TRBJ2-1, with TRBD2 identical over 16 bases. Trimming at V came to 1 base and at J to 12 bases, leaving 6 bases not matched to a gene. Germline CDR1 SGHDN, CDR2 FVKESK. The CDR3 runs 16 residues.

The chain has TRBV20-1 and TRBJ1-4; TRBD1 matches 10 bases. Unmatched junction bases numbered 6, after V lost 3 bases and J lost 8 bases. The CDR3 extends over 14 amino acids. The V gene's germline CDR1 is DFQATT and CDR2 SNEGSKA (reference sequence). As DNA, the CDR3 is TGCAGTGCTAGTTCGGGACAGGGGAGAGAAAAACTGTTTTTT. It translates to CSASSGQGREKLFF.

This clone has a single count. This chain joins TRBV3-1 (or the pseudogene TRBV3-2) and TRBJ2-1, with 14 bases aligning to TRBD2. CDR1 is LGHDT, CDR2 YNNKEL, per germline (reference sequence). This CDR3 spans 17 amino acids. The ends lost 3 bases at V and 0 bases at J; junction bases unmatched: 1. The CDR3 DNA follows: TGTGCCAGCAGCCAGACTAGCGGGAGGGCCTCCTACAATGAGCAGTTCTTC. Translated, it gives CASSQTSGRASYNEQFF.

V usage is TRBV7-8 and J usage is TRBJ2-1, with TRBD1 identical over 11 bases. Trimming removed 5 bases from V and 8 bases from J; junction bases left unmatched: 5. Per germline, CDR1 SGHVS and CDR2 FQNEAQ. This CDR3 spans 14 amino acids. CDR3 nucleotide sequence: TGTGCCAGCAGCCCGGGACAGGGGGTGGATGAGCAGTTCTTC. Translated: CASSPGQGVDEQFF.

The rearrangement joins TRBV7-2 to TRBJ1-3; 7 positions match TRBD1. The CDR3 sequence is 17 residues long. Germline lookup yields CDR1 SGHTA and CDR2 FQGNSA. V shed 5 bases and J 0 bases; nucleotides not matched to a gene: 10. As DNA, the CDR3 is TGTGCCAGCAGCGCTTCGACAGGGCTCCGCTCTGGAAACACCATATATTTT. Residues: CASSASTGLRSGNTIYF.

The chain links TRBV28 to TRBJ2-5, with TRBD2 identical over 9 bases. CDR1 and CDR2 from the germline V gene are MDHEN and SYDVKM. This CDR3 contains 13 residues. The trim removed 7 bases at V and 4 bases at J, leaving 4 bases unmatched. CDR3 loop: CASNPAGGETQYF. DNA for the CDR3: TGTGCCAGCAATCCAGCGGGAGGAGAGACCCAGTACTTC. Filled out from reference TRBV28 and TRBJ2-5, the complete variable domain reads DVKVTQSSRYLVKRTGEKVFLECVQDMDHENMFWYRQDPGLGLRLIYFSYDVKMKEKGDIPEGYSVSREKKERFSLILESASTNQTSMYLCASNPAGGETQYFGPGTRLLVL.

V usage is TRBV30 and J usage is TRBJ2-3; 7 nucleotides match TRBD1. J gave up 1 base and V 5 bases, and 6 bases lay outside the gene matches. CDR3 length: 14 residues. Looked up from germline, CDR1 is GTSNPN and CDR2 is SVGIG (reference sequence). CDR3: CAWGQGTGTDTQYF. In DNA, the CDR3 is TGTGCCTGGGGACAAGGGACAGGCACAGATACGCAGTATTTT. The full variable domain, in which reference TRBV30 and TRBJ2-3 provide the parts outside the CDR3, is SQTIHQWPATLVQPVGSPLSLECTVEGTSNPNLYWYRQAAGRGLQLLFYSVGIGQISSEVPQNLSASRPQDRQFILSSKKLLLSDSGFYLCAWGQGTGTDTQYFGPGTRLTVL.

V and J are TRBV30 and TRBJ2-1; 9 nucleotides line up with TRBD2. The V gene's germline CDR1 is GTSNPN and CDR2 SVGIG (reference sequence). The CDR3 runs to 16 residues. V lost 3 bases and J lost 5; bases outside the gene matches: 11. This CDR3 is CAWSPKTSGADNEQFF. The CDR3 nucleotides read TGTGCCTGGAGCCCCAAGACTAGCGGAGCAGACAATGAGCAGTTCTTC.

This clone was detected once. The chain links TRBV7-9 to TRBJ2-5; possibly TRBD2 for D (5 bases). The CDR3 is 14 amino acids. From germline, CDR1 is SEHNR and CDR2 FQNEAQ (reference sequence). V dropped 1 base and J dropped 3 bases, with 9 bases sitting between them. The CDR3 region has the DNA TGTGCCAGCAGCTTAGGACTATCTAAAGAGACCCAGTACTTC. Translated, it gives CASSLGLSKETQYF.

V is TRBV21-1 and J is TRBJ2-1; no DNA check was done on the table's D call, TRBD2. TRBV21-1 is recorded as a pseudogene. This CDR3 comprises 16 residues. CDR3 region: CASRTTERDPINEQFF. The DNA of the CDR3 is TGTGCCAGCAGAACGACGGAGCGGGATCCTATCAATGAGCAGTTCTTC.

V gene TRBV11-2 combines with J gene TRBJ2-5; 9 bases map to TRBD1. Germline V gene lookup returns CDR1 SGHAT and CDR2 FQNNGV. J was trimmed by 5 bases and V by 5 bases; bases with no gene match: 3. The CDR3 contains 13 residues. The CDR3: CASSRTGAETQYF. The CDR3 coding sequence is TGTGCCAGCAGCCGGACAGGGGCGGAGACCCAGTACTTC.

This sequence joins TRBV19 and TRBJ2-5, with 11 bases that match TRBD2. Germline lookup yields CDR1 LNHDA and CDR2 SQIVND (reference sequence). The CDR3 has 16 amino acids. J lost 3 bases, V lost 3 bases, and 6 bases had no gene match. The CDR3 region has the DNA TGTGCCAGTAGTATGGGGGGGACTAGCGGCAAAGAGACCCAGTACTTC. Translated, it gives CASSMGGTSGKETQYF.

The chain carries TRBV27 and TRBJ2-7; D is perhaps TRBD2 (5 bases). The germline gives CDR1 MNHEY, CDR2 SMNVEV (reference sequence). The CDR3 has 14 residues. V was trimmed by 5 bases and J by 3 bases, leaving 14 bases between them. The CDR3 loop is CASSLTWTGYEQYF. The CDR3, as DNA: TGTGCCAGCAGTCTGACTTGGACTGGCTACGAGCAGTACTTC.

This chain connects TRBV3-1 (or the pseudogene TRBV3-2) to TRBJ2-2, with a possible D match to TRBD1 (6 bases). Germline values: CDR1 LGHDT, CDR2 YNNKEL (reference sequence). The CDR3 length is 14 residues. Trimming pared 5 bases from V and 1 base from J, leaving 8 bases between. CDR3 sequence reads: CASSGGQNTGELFF. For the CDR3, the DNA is TGTGCCAGCAGCGGGGGACAGAACACCGGGGAGCTGTTTTTT.

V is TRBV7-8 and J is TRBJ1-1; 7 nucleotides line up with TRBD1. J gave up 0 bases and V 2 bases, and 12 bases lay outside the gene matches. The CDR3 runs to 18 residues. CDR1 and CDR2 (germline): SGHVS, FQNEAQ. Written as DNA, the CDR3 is TGTGCCAGCAGCTTACTTACCAGGACAGGCGGGTTGAACACTGAAGCTTTCTTT. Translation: CASSLLTRTGGLNTEAFF.

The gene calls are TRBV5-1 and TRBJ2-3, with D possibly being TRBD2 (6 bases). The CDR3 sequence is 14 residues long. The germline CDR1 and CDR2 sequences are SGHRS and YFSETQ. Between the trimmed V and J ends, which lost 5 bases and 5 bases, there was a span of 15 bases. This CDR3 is CASRTGRQGDTQYF. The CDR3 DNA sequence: TGCGCCAGCAGAACGGGGAGGCAGGGAGATACGCAGTATTTT.

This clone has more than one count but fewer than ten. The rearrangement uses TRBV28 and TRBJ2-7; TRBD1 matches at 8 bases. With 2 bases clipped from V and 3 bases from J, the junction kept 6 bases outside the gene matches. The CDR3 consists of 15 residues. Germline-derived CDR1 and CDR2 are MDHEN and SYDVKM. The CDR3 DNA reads TGTGCCAGCAGTTTAGGTGCAGGGGGCGGCTACGAGCAGTACTTC. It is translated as CASSLGAGGGYEQYF.

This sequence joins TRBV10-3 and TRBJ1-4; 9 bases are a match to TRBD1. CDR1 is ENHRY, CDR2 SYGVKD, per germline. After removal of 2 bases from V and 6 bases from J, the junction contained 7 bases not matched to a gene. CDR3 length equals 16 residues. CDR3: CAISEGHRGPDEKLFF. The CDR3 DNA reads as TGTGCCATCAGTGAGGGGCACAGGGGGCCGGATGAAAAACTGTTTTTT.

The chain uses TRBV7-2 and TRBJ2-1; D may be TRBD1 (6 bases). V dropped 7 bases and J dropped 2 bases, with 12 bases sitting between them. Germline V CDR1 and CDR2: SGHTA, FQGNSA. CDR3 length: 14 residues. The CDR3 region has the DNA TGTGCCAGCAAAACAGGGCCCGCCTACAATGAGCAGTTCTTC. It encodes CASKTGPAYNEQFF.

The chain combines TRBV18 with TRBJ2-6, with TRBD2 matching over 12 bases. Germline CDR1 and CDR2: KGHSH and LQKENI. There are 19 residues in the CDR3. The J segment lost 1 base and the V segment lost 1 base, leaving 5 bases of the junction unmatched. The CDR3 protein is CASSPLSGLAGSGANVLTF. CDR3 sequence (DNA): TGTGCCAGCTCACCACTATCCGGACTAGCGGGATCTGGGGCCAACGTCCTGACTTTC.

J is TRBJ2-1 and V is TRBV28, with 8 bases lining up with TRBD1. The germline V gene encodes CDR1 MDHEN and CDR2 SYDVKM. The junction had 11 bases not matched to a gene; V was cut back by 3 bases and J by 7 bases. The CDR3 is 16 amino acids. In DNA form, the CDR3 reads TGTGCCAGCAGTTTTCTCGGGACAGGCACTGGTAATGAGCAGTTCTTC. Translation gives CASSFLGTGTGNEQFF.

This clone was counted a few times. CDR3 amino acids: CASSESTPARGNTIYF. In DNA, the CDR3 is TGCGCCAGCAGTGAGTCGACCCCGGCGCGGGGAAACACCATATATTTT. The rearrangement joins TRBV10-2 to TRBJ1-3; no firm D call. Germline lookup yields CDR1 WSHSY and CDR2 SAAADI. The CDR3 spans 16 residues. Trimming shortened V by 0 bases and J by 4 bases, and 13 bases separated the two germline ends.

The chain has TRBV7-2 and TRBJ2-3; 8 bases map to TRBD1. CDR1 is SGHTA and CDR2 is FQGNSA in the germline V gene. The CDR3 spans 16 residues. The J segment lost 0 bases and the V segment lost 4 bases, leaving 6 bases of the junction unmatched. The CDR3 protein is CASSYRTGYSTDTQYF. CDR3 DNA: TGTGCCAGCAGCTATCGGACAGGGTATAGCACAGATACGCAGTATTTT. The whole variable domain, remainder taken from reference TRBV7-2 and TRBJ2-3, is GAGVSQSPSNKVTEKGKDVELRCDPISGHTALYWYRQSLGQGLEFLIYFQGNSAPDKSGLPSDRFSAERTGGSVSTLTIQRTQQEDSAVYLCASSYRTGYSTDTQYFGPGTRLTVL.

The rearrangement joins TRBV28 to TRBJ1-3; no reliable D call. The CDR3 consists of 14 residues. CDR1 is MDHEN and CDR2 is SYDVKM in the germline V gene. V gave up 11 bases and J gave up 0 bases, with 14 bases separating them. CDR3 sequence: CASAVSVSGNTIYF. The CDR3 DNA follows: TGTGCCTCAGCAGTGAGCGTCTCTGGAAACACCATATATTTT. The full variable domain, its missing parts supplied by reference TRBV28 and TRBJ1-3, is DVKVTQSSRYLVKRTGEKVFLECVQDMDHENMFWYRQDPGLGLRLIYFSYDVKMKEKGDIPEGYSVSREKKERFSLILESASTNQTSMYLCASAVSVSGNTIYFGEGSWLTVV.

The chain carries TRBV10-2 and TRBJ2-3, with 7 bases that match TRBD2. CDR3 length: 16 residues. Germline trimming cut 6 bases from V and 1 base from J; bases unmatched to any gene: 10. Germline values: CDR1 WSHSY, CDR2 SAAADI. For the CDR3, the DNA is TGCGCCAGCAGCCCGGCGGGCGGGAGTGGCACAGATACGCAGTATTTT. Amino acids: CASSPAGGSGTDTQYF.

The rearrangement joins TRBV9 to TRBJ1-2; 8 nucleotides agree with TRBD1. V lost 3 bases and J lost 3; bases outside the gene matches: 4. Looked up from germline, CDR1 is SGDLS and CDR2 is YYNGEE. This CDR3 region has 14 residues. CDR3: CASSGQGRHYGYTF. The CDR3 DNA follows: TGTGCCAGCAGCGGACAGGGGCGGCACTATGGCTACACCTTC. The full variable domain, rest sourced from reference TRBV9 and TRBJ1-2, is DSGVTQTPKHLITATGQRVTLRCSPRSGDLSVYWYQQSLDQGLQFLIQYYNGEERAKGNILERFSAQQFPDLHSELNLSSLELGDSALYFCASSGQGRHYGYTFGSGTRLTVV.

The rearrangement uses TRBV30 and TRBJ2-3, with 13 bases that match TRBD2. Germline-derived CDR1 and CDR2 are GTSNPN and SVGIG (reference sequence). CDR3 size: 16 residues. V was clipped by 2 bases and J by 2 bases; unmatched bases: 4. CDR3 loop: CAWSRTSGRVTDTQYF. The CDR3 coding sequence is TGTGCCTGGAGTCGGACTAGCGGGAGAGTCACAGATACGCAGTATTTT.

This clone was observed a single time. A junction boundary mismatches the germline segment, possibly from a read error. In DNA form, the CDR3 reads TGTGCCAGCACCTTATCTGGAGCGGGGGGTGCGAATGAGCAGTTCTTC. It translates to CASTLSGAGGANEQFF. The genes are TRBV7-9 and TRBJ2-1, with 9 positions matching TRBD2. The CDR3 sequence is 16 residues long. Germline V gives CDR1 SEHNR, CDR2 FQNEAQ (reference sequence).